What follows are 27 T cell receptor beta chains derived from one specimen sequenced in a study of T cell responses to AZD1222 COVID-19 vaccine. The protocol was immunoSEQ multiplex PCR, while the TCRdb copy is restricted to in-frame clones and leaves out a portion. The sample records under 150,000 clones, approximately 90% being singletons. Sequencing used peripheral blood, obtained 28 days after the second AZD1222 dose. These receptors were taken from an adult who received the AZD1222 COVID-19 vaccine.

This sequence joins TRBV11-3 and TRBJ1-2, with D possibly being TRBD1 (6 bases). Germline CDR1 reads SGHNT; CDR2 reads YENEEA. Trimming shortened V by 2 bases and J by 3 bases, and 16 bases separated the two germline ends. This CDR3 is built from 16 residues. DNA for the CDR3: TGTGCCAGCAGCTTACCATACAGGGATAGTGACTATGGCTACACCTTC. Its translation: CASSLPYRDSDYGYTF.

This clone is a singleton in its sample. This chain links TRBV29-1 with TRBJ2-5; D may be TRBD2 (7 bases). Trimming shortened V by 7 bases and J by 5 bases, and 14 bases separated the two germline ends. The CDR3 covers 12 residues. Germline CDR1 is SQVTM and CDR2 is ANQGSEA. This CDR3 is CSAGGASETQYF. CDR3 in DNA: TGCAGCGCTGGGGGGGCTTCGGAGACCCAGTACTTC.

The chain links TRBV29-1 to TRBJ1-1; 10 bases map to TRBD1. CDR3 length: 13 residues. CDR1 is SQVTM, CDR2 ANQGSEA, per germline. V gave up 4 bases and J gave up 3 bases; unmatched junction bases: 2. CDR3 DNA sequence: TGCAGCGTTGTCGGGACAGGGGACACTGAAGCTTTCTTT. This sequence encodes CSVVGTGDTEAFF.

The genes are TRBV24-1 and TRBJ1-2, with 7 bases lining up with TRBD1. Germline CDR1 is KGHDR and CDR2 is SFDVKD. The CDR3 consists of 15 residues. V shed 6 bases, J shed 8 bases, and the junction held 14 bases outside the gene matches. Written as DNA, the CDR3 is TGTGCCACCAGTAGCTATGGGACAGACGTTTGGGGCTACACCTTC. Translated, it gives CATSSYGTDVWGYTF.

This clone has just one count. The V call is TRBV3-1 (or the pseudogene TRBV3-2), the J call TRBJ2-1; D call uncertain. The CDR3 spans 16 residues. With 4 bases removed from V and 0 bases from J, the gap between germline ends came to 13 bases. Germline-derived CDR1 and CDR2 are LGHDT and YNNKEL (reference sequence). CDR3 nucleotides: TGTGCCAGCAGCCCCCGGAAGCCAGGCTCCTACAATGAGCAGTTCTTC. Amino acid sequence: CASSPRKPGSYNEQFF.

As concerns this clone: One end of the junction does not line up with germline, which may come from a read error. V is TRBV5-1 and J is TRBJ1-2; TRBD1 matches at 9 bases. The CDR3 covers 14 residues. Germline loops: CDR1 SGHRS, CDR2 YFSETQ. The DNA of the CDR3 is TGCGCCAGCAGATTGGACAGGGGTTTCTATGGCTACACCTTC. Protein sequence: CASRLDRGFYGYTF.

The chain joins TRBV7-9 to TRBJ1-4; TRBD1 agrees at 7 bases. Germline CDR1 reads SEHNR; CDR2 reads FQNEAQ (reference sequence). V shed 4 bases and J 1 base; nucleotides not matched to a gene: 3. The CDR3 totals 15 residues. CDR3: CASSSGTVTNEKLFF. The CDR3 coding sequence is TGTGCCAGCAGCTCAGGGACAGTAACTAATGAAAAACTGTTTTTT.

V and J are TRBV27 and TRBJ1-2; TRBD1 matches 8 bases. The V gene end was trimmed by 4 bases and the J gene end by 4 bases; junction bases not matched to a gene: 8. This CDR3 region has 15 residues. Germline lookup yields CDR1 MNHEY and CDR2 SMNVEV (reference sequence). The CDR3 reads CASSSGTGFVYGYTF. For the CDR3, the DNA is TGTGCCAGCAGTTCCGGGACAGGCTTCGTCTATGGCTACACCTTC.

The chain joins TRBV12-3 or TRBV12-4 to TRBJ1-2, with D unclear. The CDR3 contains 13 residues. The V and J ends lost 3 bases and 8 bases respectively, with 13 bases between them. CDR3 in amino acids: CASSFEGGRGYTF. The CDR3 nucleotides are TGTGCCAGCAGTTTTGAGGGTGGTAGGGGCTACACCTTC.

The gene calls are TRBV6-2 or TRBV6-3 and TRBJ1-3; D not resolved. Germline CDR1 MNHEY, CDR2 SVGEGT. Trimming cost V 0 bases and J 4 bases, with 10 bases left between them. The CDR3 consists of 15 residues. CDR3 sequence: CASSYSRESGNTIYF. In nucleotides, the CDR3 is TGTGCCAGCAGTTACTCCCGGGAGTCCGGAAACACCATATATTTT.

The chain has TRBV4-1 and TRBJ2-1; no firm D call. V was trimmed by 0 bases and J by 0 bases, leaving 6 bases between them. CDR1 MGHRA and CDR2 YSYEKL come from the germline V gene. This CDR3 comprises 15 residues. In nucleotides, the CDR3 is TGCGCCAGCAGCCAAGACTATTCCTCCTACAATGAGCAGTTCTTC. Translated: CASSQDYSSYNEQFF.

The J gene is TRBJ1-5, the V gene TRBV23-1; D is possibly TRBD1 (6 bases). TRBV23-1 is identified as an open reading frame with a role that is uncertain. The CDR3 sequence is 19 residues long. The ends were cut back, 1 base at V and 1 base at J, with 20 bases in the middle. This chain's CDR3 is CASSQLGPPRRGSNQPQHF. The CDR3 coding sequence is TGCGCCAGCAGTCAATTAGGGCCCCCACGGAGGGGGAGCAATCAGCCCCAGCATTTT.

V and J are TRBV11-2 and TRBJ1-2; 7 positions match TRBD1. Per the germline V gene, CDR1 is SGHAT and CDR2 is FQNNGV. The trim removed 8 bases at V and 6 bases at J, leaving 6 bases unmatched. The CDR3 sequence is 12 residues long. CDR3 amino acids: CASDQGDHGYTF. The CDR3 nucleotides are TGTGCCAGCGACCAGGGGGATCATGGCTACACCTTC.

The genes are TRBV30 and TRBJ2-6; no definite D call. Trimming removed 2 bases from V and 0 bases from J, with 2 bases in between. This CDR3 region has 13 residues. Germline V gene lookup returns CDR1 GTSNPN and CDR2 SVGIG (reference sequence). As DNA, the CDR3 is TGTGCCTGGAGTTACTCTGGGGCCAACGTCCTGACTTTC. This translates into CAWSYSGANVLTF.

This clone was observed once. The chain uses TRBV19 and TRBJ2-1; maybe TRBD2 (6 bases). V lost 4 bases to trimming and J lost 4 bases, with 8 bases between them. Germline V CDR1 and CDR2: LNHDA, SQIVND (reference sequence). CDR3 length: 13 residues. CDR3 sequence: CASSTGLYNEQFF. Here the CDR3 DNA reads TGTGCCAGTAGTACGGGACTGTACAATGAGCAGTTCTTC.

This chain joins TRBV6-5 and TRBJ2-1, with 7 bases identical to TRBD1. CDR3 length equals 15 residues. Germline trimming cut 11 bases from V and 5 bases from J; bases unmatched to any gene: 15. Germline loops: CDR1 MNHEY, CDR2 SVGAGI. The DNA of the CDR3 is TGTGCCGCATCATATCGGACAGGTGGTCACAATGAGCAGTTCTTC. This sequence encodes CAASYRTGGHNEQFF.

The chain is built from TRBV2 and TRBJ1-3; D may be TRBD1 (6 bases). This CDR3 has 13 amino acids. V dropped 3 bases and J dropped 12 bases, with 15 bases sitting between them. CDR1 SNHLY and CDR2 FYNNEI come from the germline V gene. The CDR3 region is CASSEGPGELIYF. CDR3 coding DNA: TGTGCCAGCAGTGAGGGACCAGGGGAGCTCATATATTTT.

In this sample, this clone turned up once. The chain's CDR3 is CASSDQRERNEQFF. The DNA for the CDR3 is TGCGCCAGCAGTGATCAGCGGGAGCGGAATGAGCAGTTCTTC. The V and J genes are TRBV10-1 and TRBJ2-1; 8 nucleotides agree with TRBD2. In germline, CDR1 is WNHNN, CDR2 SYGVQD (reference sequence). V was clipped by 3 bases and J by 7 bases; unmatched bases: 5. The length of the CDR3 is 14 residues.

This chain's CDR3 is CASSEAPSRGYTF. The CDR3 DNA is TGTGCCAGCAGTGAAGCCCCATCCAGGGGCTACACCTTC. This chain uses TRBV6-1 with TRBJ1-2, with unresolved D. The CDR3 extends over 13 amino acids. The germline V gene encodes CDR1 MNHNS and CDR2 SASEGT. The V end lost 0 bases, the J end lost 8 bases, and 10 bases lay between the germline ends.

The chain carries TRBV28 and TRBJ2-7; D may be TRBD2 (5 bases). CDR3 length: 14 residues. V shed 3 bases and J shed 4 bases, with 13 bases lying between them. Germline assignment: CDR1 MDHEN and CDR2 SYDVKM. The DNA of the CDR3 is TGTGCCAGCAGTTTGGGGAGCCCATCTTACGAGCAGTACGTC. Its protein product is CASSLGSPSYEQYV.

The V and J genes are TRBV5-1 and TRBJ2-2; D might be TRBD1 (6 bases). Trimming removed 5 bases at V and 9 bases at J, with 11 bases between. Germline CDR1 is SGHRS and CDR2 is YFSETQ. This CDR3 has 12 amino acids. CDR3 DNA sequence: TGCGCCAGCAGTACAGGGTCGAGGGAGCTGTTTTTT. Its protein is CASSTGSRELFF.

The chain has TRBV12-3 or TRBV12-4 and TRBJ1-1; D not certain. The ends were cut back, 1 base at V and 7 bases at J, with 7 bases in the middle. The CDR3 consists of 12 residues. The DNA for the CDR3 is TGTGCCAGCAGTTTAGTGGGATTTGAAGCTTTCTTT. Protein sequence: CASSLVGFEAFF.

This clone appeared a single time. The J gene is TRBJ2-3, the V gene TRBV3-1 (or the pseudogene TRBV3-2); D call uncertain. CDR3 length equals 13 residues. Germline V lookup: CDR1 LGHDT, CDR2 YNNKEL (reference sequence). V was cut by 2 bases and J by 4 bases, with 7 bases left in between. The CDR3 bases are TGTGCCAGCAGCCAACTGCGGTCAGATACGCAGTATTTT. Protein: CASSQLRSDTQYF.

CDR3 coding DNA: TGTGCCAGCAGAAGGACAGGCAACACCGGGGAGCTGTTTTTT. Translating gives CASRRTGNTGELFF. This sequence joins TRBV6-6 and TRBJ2-2, with 7 bases aligning to TRBD1. Germline CDR1 reads MNHNY; CDR2 reads SVGAGI (reference sequence). The CDR3 covers 14 residues. V was pared by 6 bases and J by 2 bases, with 3 bases of the junction left unmatched.

The rearrangement uses TRBV18 and TRBJ2-2; D is perhaps TRBD1 or TRBD2 (5 bases each). CDR1 is KGHSH and CDR2 is LQKENI in the germline V gene. Between the trimmed V and J ends, which lost 0 bases and 6 bases, there was a span of 20 bases. CDR3 length equals 18 residues. The CDR3 nucleotides read TGTGCCAGCTCACCACCGGTGGGGGAGCGATCTTTGGCCGGGGAGCTGTTTTTT. It codes for CASSPPVGERSLAGELFF.

The chain is built from TRBV29-1 and TRBJ2-7; 8 bases align to TRBD1. The CDR3 sequence is 13 residues long. V shed 3 bases and J 4 bases; nucleotides not matched to a gene: 5. Germline CDR1 is SQVTM and CDR2 is ANQGSEA. In nucleotides, the CDR3 is TGCAGCGTTGAGACAGGGGTTATGTACGAGCAGTACTTC. The encoded protein is CSVETGVMYEQYF.

The gene calls are TRBV10-3 and TRBJ1-1; D possibly corresponds to TRBD1 (6 bases). Trimming stripped 10 bases from V and 8 bases from J, with 14 bases between. Looked up from germline, CDR1 is ENHRY and CDR2 is SYGVKD. The CDR3 loop spans 11 amino acids. In DNA, the CDR3 is TGTGCCACCCACGCGACAGGAGAAGCTTTCTTT. It specifies CATHATGEAFF.